A selection of T cell receptor beta chains follows, all from one sample in a study of T cell responses to AZD1222 COVID-19 vaccine. The repertoire was sequenced with immunoSEQ multiplex PCR; TCRdb's copy has only in-frame clones and lacks some. The table has fewer than 180,000 clones, 85% to 95% seen once. The material sequenced was peripheral blood, taken on day 0 of AZD1222 vaccination. These receptor sequences come from an adult in good health. Each CDR3 is given without its conserved first and last residue.

TRBV9 ASSGPTTGGYT
TRBV27 ASSLLLAAGTGELF
TRBV10-3 AISESATYRTDTQY
TRBV18 ASSPPSLNEQF
TRBV11-2 ASSYPGSEAF
TRBV2 ASSRDRGNTEAF
TRBV4-1 ASSQWGQNYGYT
TRBV3-1/TRBV3-2 ASSQSVYNSPLH
TRBV11-1 ASSLGPNTGELF
TRBV18 ASSPRGQDVGSQPQH
TRBV2 ASSEGTGGRF
TRBV6-5 ASSRGEIGAF
TRBV12-5 ASARDLGGNEQF
TRBV19 ASSFTPGQGFQPQH
TRBV5-1 ASSLNRQSLEAF
TRBV15 ATSRDRLAGYFEQF
TRBV4-1 ASSPAGEWAGPGRKQY
TRBV4-3 ASSQGARGPDSGNTIY
TRBV11-2 ASSLDRNQPQH
TRBV6-5 ASITRTRNTEAF
TRBV3-1/TRBV3-2 ASSHYGATSTDTQY
TRBV19 ASSIERISTVGTQY
TRBV6-5 ASRQGSNQPQH
TRBV9 ASSVGLQAKNIQY
TRBV6-4 ASSGDQGTDFSGNTIY
TRBV28 ASSLSAWGGYT